Here is one T cell receptor (beta chain) with its context. The target antigen is unknown. The sample belongs to a study of T cell responses to AZD1222 COVID-19 vaccine. Assay: immunoSEQ multiplex PCR; the TCRdb copy retains only in-frame clones and omits some. The sample records approximately 81,000 clones, around nine tenths being singletons. General study points: Close to half of all spike-specific TCRs reportedly target regions of the variants that are unmutated. Just 5 to 7 people given AZD1222 tested seropositive at baseline. Across the whole spike, CD4 TCRs peaked at regions 160-218 and 743-854.

CDR3 length: 15 amino acids. From germline, CDR1 is LGHDT and CDR2 YNNKEL (reference sequence). Trimming removed 4 bases from V and 5 bases from J; junction bases left unmatched: 10. The TCR originated in an adult in good health. Sequenced here: peripheral blood, sampled on day 0 of MenACWY control vaccination. The chain couples TRBV3-1 (or the pseudogene TRBV3-2) to TRBJ2-5; 7 bases line up with TRBD1. CDR3 in amino acids: CASSPRQGPEETQYF. DNA of the CDR3: TGTGCCAGCAGCCCCCGACAGGGACCTGAGGAGACCCAGTACTTC.